Below, one TCR beta chain is given with its context. Its specificity is not known. The data were obtained in a study of cytomegalovirus exposure and HLA in healthy donors. Study-wide points: As confirmed in vitro, three CMV-associated chains were specific for CMV antigens.

The donors formed part of the approximately 130-subject validation cohort, distinct from the roughly 730-subject first cohort. Germline-derived CDR1 and CDR2 are GTSNPN and SVGIG (reference sequence). The CDR3 length is 13 residues. The V and J ends lost 3 bases and 0 bases respectively, with 8 bases between them. The data were produced by immunoSEQ multiplex PCR, yet TCRdb's version contains in-frame clones alone and is incomplete. The data contain some 240,000 clones, over 75% of them singletons. The rearrangement uses TRBV30 and TRBJ1-1; the D is unclear. The sequenced material came from PBMCs. The receptor's source is a woman under 30 in good health and CMV-seropositive. Written as DNA, the CDR3 is TGTGCCTGGAGATCACTCATGAACACTGAAGCTTTCTTT. Its translation is CAWRSLMNTEAFF.